Included here is one T cell receptor beta chain sequence, with context. CD4+ naive, central memory, regulatory and stem cell-like memory cells were sorted via CD45RO/CCR7/CD25/CD127/CD95/CD27. This entry belongs to a study of beta chain features in type 1 diabetes. Study-level background: Sorted cells, about 98,000,000 in number, were examined across all samples.

The CDR3 has 16 amino acids. V lost 0 bases to trimming and J lost 6 bases, with 17 bases between them. CDR1 and CDR2 (germline): SGHDN, FVKESK. Sequenced material consisted of expressed TCRB transcripts (all of the isolated RNA was reverse transcribed). Assay: immunoSEQ multiplex PCR; the TCRdb copy retains only in-frame clones and omits some. The sample has 300,000 to 350,000 clones, 7% to 9% seen once; the top ten hold 0.44%. The receptor was isolated from a woman under 30 in good health. The chain combines TRBV14 with TRBJ1-1; D is perhaps TRBD1 (6 bases). Sequenced input: central memory CD4+ T cells from blood. CDR3 in amino acids: CASSQDRLGAVSEAFF. The DNA of the CDR3 is TGTGCCAGCAGCCAAGATCGGCTGGGGGCTGTCTCTGAAGCTTTCTTT.